Listed here is a single TCR beta chain. Libraries were prepared by immunoSEQ multiplex PCR; TCRdb keeps only in-frame clonotypes and omits some of them. The sample includes around 640,000 clones, approximately 96% of them seen just once. These data belong to a study of shared clonotypes between healthy human individuals. Terminally differentiated effector memory CD45RA+ cells were excluded from the naive CD8 cells, which were CD45RO-negative and positively selected for CCR7. Trimming cost V 5 bases and J 1 base, with 11 bases left between them. The CDR3 length is 14 residues. CDR1 and CDR2 from the germline V gene are LNHDA and SQIVND (reference sequence).

This sequence joins TRBV19 and TRBJ1-1; D not certain. The sequence derives from a woman aged 30 to 39 in good health. Sequencing was carried out using naive CD8+ T cells sorted from blood. The CDR3 DNA sequence: TGTGCCAGTAGTTGGGTTCCGGGGAACACTGAAGCTTTCTTT. Its translation is CASSWVPGNTEAFF. The whole variable domain, remainder taken from reference TRBV19 and TRBJ1-1, is DGGITQSPKYLFRKEGQNVTLSCEQNLNHDAMYWYRQDPGQGLRLIYYSQIVNDFQKGDIAEGYSVSREKKESFPLTVTSAQKNPTAFYLCASSWVPGNTEAFFGQGTRLTVV.